This TCR beta chain was identified during a study of vaccination and CD4 T cells after COVID-19. As for treatment: roughly 10-day PBMC culture with coronavirus spike peptide pools or control peptides (ViraFEST assay). A remark on this clonotype: Its antigen is undetermined.

Once obtained from cultured CD4+ T cells, the DNA was sequenced using the Oncomine TCR Beta short-read assay. TCRdb passed the PCR reads through MiXCR, listing each CDR3 protein once. Of more than 10,000 distinct CDR3 sequences in the sample, approximately 54% were seen once. The V end lost 8 bases, the J end lost 5 bases, and 21 bases lay between the germline ends. The CDR3 is 15 residues long. Germline V lookup: CDR1 KGHSH, CDR2 LQKENI. The sequence was obtained from a human donor with COVID-19. V and J are TRBV18 and TRBJ1-1; the D gene is possibly TRBD1 (6 bases). The source material was cultured CD4+ T cells from blood, sampled after SARS-CoV-2 vaccination. CDR3 amino acids: CASHGRGRERTEAFF. CDR3 DNA: TGTGCCAGCCATGGTCGGGGGCGAGAGCGGACTGAAGCTTTCTTT.